These 27 T cell receptor beta chains share one sample of origin, sequenced in a study of Ad26.COV2.S vaccination and SARS-CoV-2 variants. The sample's treatment: over 15 received Ad26.COV2.S at low or high dose, single or two shots; roughly five received placebo; per-sample allocation not given. All samples were drawn on day 63, counting from the first vaccine or placebo injection. Generated by immunoSEQ multiplex PCR, the TCRdb table keeps only in-frame clones and is missing some. The table records 300,000 to 400,000 clones, 80% to 90% of them present only once. Sequenced material: peripheral blood, taken in a trial of Ad26.COV2.S vaccine versus placebo. These TCRs come from a person between 18 and 59 years old who received the Ad26.COV2.S COVID-19 vaccine or a placebo.

The rearrangement links TRBV6-5 to TRBJ2-3, with a weak D call TRBD1 (6 bases). The V and J ends lost 6 bases and 4 bases respectively, with 17 bases between them. This CDR3 is built from 15 residues. Per the germline V gene, CDR1 is MNHEY and CDR2 is SVGAGI. The CDR3 nucleotides read TGTGCCAGCAGCCTACAGGGCCTGAGCGCAGATACGCAGTATTTT. Amino acid sequence: CASSLQGLSADTQYF.

This clone occurred once. This chain uses TRBV9 with TRBJ2-2, with TRBD2 identical over 9 bases. This CDR3 is built from 17 residues. J gave up 4 bases and V 2 bases, and 9 bases lay outside the gene matches. CDR1 SGDLS and CDR2 YYNGEE come from the germline V gene. The CDR3 DNA is TGTGCCAGCAGCGTGATAGCGGGGGCCGAACCCACCGGGGAGCTGTTTTTT. Translation: CASSVIAGAEPTGELFF.

The chain couples TRBV5-1 to TRBJ2-5; D is unclear. The CDR3 is made up of 15 amino acids. CDR1 and CDR2 from the germline V gene are SGHRS and YFSETQ. V gave up 0 bases and J gave up 2 bases, with 11 bases separating them. The CDR3 nucleotides read TGCGCCAGCAGCTTGGCGTCTGGCTCACAAGAGACCCAGTACTTC. Amino acids: CASSLASGSQETQYF.

V gene TRBV27 combines with J gene TRBJ1-1; D is perhaps TRBD1 (6 bases). Germline loops: CDR1 MNHEY, CDR2 SMNVEV (reference sequence). Deletions cut 2 bases from V and 7 bases from J, with 11 bases between. The CDR3 totals 13 residues. The CDR3: CASSLEGVGEAFF. The CDR3 DNA sequence: TGTGCCAGCAGTTTAGAGGGGGTAGGTGAAGCTTTCTTT.

This clone appeared once. The chain recombines TRBV12-3 or TRBV12-4 with TRBJ1-1; D is undetermined. V lost 7 bases, J lost 1 base, and 10 bases lay in between. This CDR3 region has 13 residues. CDR3: CASILERNTEAFF. CDR3 nucleotide sequence: TGTGCCAGCATTCTCGAGCGGAACACTGAAGCTTTCTTT.

In this sample, this clone turned up once. The chain recombines TRBV30 with TRBJ2-4; the D call may be TRBD1 or TRBD2 (6 bases each). The CDR3 totals 13 residues. From germline, CDR1 is GTSNPN and CDR2 SVGIG (reference sequence). Trimming removed 3 bases from V and 7 bases from J, with 13 bases in between. The chain's CDR3 is CAWSGGSGNIQYF. The DNA for the CDR3 is TGTGCCTGGAGCGGGGGCTCTGGGAACATTCAGTACTTC. The full variable domain, completed using reference TRBV30 and TRBJ2-4, is SQTIHQWPATLVQPVGSPLSLECTVEGTSNPNLYWYRQAAGRGLQLLFYSVGIGQISSEVPQNLSASRPQDRQFILSSKKLLLSDSGFYLCAWSGGSGNIQYFGAGTRLSVL.

The V and J genes are TRBV7-3 and TRBJ2-1; TRBD2 matches at 12 bases. V gave up 5 bases and J gave up 8 bases; unmatched junction bases: 16. Germline lookup yields CDR1 SGHTA and CDR2 FQGTGA. CDR3 length: 18 amino acids. The CDR3 DNA reads TGTGCCAGCAGCCAAACTGGACTAGCGGGGTACAATGGCGATGAGCAGTTCTTC. The encoded protein is CASSQTGLAGYNGDEQFF.

The chain recombines TRBV29-1 with TRBJ1-5, with 10 bases matching TRBD1. The CDR3 is made up of 14 amino acids. V dropped 6 bases and J dropped 2; count of bases not matched to a gene: 4. Germline loops: CDR1 SQVTM, CDR2 ANQGSEA. The CDR3: CSVSGTGGNQPQHF. CDR3 bases: TGCAGCGTCTCCGGGACAGGGGGCAATCAGCCCCAGCATTTT.

The chain combines TRBV7-2 with TRBJ1-5; D remains ambiguous. The V gene's germline CDR1 is SGHTA and CDR2 FQGNSA. The CDR3 totals 14 residues. The V end was cut by 3 bases, the J end by 3 bases, with 9 bases between. The CDR3: CASSFGTTNQPQHF. The CDR3, as DNA: TGTGCCAGCAGCTTCGGCACAACCAATCAGCCCCAGCATTTT.

This chain joins TRBV20-1 and TRBJ2-5; unclear D gene. Germline CDR1 is DFQATT and CDR2 is SNEGSKA (reference sequence). Between the trimmed V and J ends, which lost 5 bases and 0 bases, there was a span of 1 base. The CDR3 is 10 residues long. In nucleotides, the CDR3 is TGCAGTGCTCACCAAGAGACCCAGTACTTC. It codes for CSAHQETQYF.

The gene calls are TRBV14 and TRBJ2-7; D is unclear. CDR1 and CDR2 from the germline V gene are SGHDN and FVKESK. The CDR3 is 13 amino acids. Trimming took 1 base from V and 4 from J, leaving 8 bases between them. CDR3 coding DNA: TGTGCCAGCAGCCAAGTTCGGCATTACGAGCAGTACTTC. Protein sequence: CASSQVRHYEQYF.

The chain couples TRBV7-9 to TRBJ2-5; a weak D match, TRBD2 (7 bases). The CDR3 loop spans 15 amino acids. Trimming removed 5 bases from V and 5 bases from J, with 18 bases in between. The germline V gene has CDR1 SEHNR and CDR2 FQNEAQ (reference sequence). CDR3 DNA sequence: TGTGCCAGCAGCCAAGGTGGCGGGGGCATTGAGACCCAGTACTTC. Translating gives CASSQGGGGIETQYF.

The genes are TRBV27 and TRBJ1-2; D call uncertain. Trimming left V 3 bases short and J 0 bases short, with 23 bases between. Per germline, CDR1 MNHEY and CDR2 SMNVEV (reference sequence). The CDR3 loop spans 19 amino acids. CDR3 in amino acids: CASSFLSSDPRLANYGYTF. The CDR3, as DNA: TGTGCCAGCAGTTTTTTGAGTTCGGACCCACGATTAGCTAACTATGGCTACACCTTC.

The chain is built from TRBV5-1 and TRBJ2-2; D gene unclear. Germline-derived CDR1 and CDR2 are SGHRS and YFSETQ. V was clipped by 7 bases and J by 8 bases, with 15 bases between them. CDR3 size: 13 residues. CDR3 DNA sequence: TGCGCCAGCCGCCGGGTCCCCCCGGGGGAGCTGTTTTTT. Amino acids: CASRRVPPGELFF.

Concerning this clone itself: The identical CDR3 is also encoded by other nucleotide sequences in the sample. This chain uses TRBV5-1 with TRBJ1-3; the D is unclear. Per the germline V gene, CDR1 is SGHRS and CDR2 is YFSETQ. The V end lost 0 bases, the J end lost 1 base, and 5 bases lay between the germline ends. The CDR3 contains 14 residues. CDR3 in DNA: TGCGCCAGCAGCTTGGCCGGGTCTGGAAACACCATATATTTT. Protein sequence: CASSLAGSGNTIYF.

The chain couples TRBV14 to TRBJ2-1; D remains ambiguous. With 1 base removed from V and 5 bases from J, the gap between germline ends came to 15 bases. Germline V gene data show CDR1 as SGHDN and CDR2 as FVKESK. The CDR3 has 16 amino acids. CDR3 loop: CASSQGLSRRHNEQFF. For the CDR3, the DNA is TGTGCCAGCAGCCAAGGTCTCAGTCGAAGGCACAATGAGCAGTTCTTC.

With regard to this clone: Relative to the germline gene, one junction end is altered; a read error may explain this. This chain connects TRBV11-3 to TRBJ1-2; TRBD1 matches 12 bases. Per the germline V gene, CDR1 is SGHNT and CDR2 is YENEEA. The CDR3 is 13 amino acids. CDR3 sequence: CASSFTGTGGFTF. As DNA, the CDR3 is TGTGCCAGCAGCTTCACCGGGACAGGGGGCTTCACCTTC.

The chain uses TRBV30 and TRBJ2-7; 12 nucleotides align to TRBD1. V dropped 5 bases and J dropped 6; count of bases not matched to a gene: 11. CDR1 and CDR2 (germline): GTSNPN, SVGIG (reference sequence). This CDR3 has 15 amino acids. The CDR3 is CAWSIPGQGAREQYF. CDR3 DNA sequence: TGTGCCTGGTCAATTCCGGGACAGGGGGCTCGCGAGCAGTACTTC.

In this sample, this clone turned up a few times. J is TRBJ1-2 and V is TRBV6-5; perhaps TRBD1 as D (5 bases). Germline lookup yields CDR1 MNHEY and CDR2 SVGAGI. This CDR3 spans 12 amino acids. V gave up 7 bases and J gave up 8 bases, with 14 bases separating them. CDR3 DNA sequence: TGTGCCAGCACCAACGGGGCTTACGGCTACACCTTC. This gives the protein CASTNGAYGYTF.

The chain uses TRBV5-1 and TRBJ2-6; no firm D call. The germline V gene encodes CDR1 SGHRS and CDR2 YFSETQ. This CDR3 comprises 17 residues. Trimming cost V 0 bases and J 0 bases, with 10 bases left between them. The CDR3: CASSLVKGLSGANVLTF. The CDR3 DNA follows: TGCGCCAGCAGCTTGGTGAAAGGGCTCTCTGGGGCCAACGTCCTGACTTTC.

CDR3 coding DNA: TGTGCCAGCAGCCGAGGTGGGGTCTATAATTCACCCCTCCACTTT. The encoded protein is CASSRGGVYNSPLHF. This chain uses TRBV5-4 with TRBJ1-6; D is uncertain. CDR1 is SGHNT, CDR2 YYREEE, per germline (reference sequence). With 4 bases removed from V and 3 bases from J, the gap between germline ends came to 11 bases. The CDR3 totals 15 residues.

J is TRBJ1-3 and V is TRBV5-6; D remains ambiguous. Germline CDR1 SGHDT, CDR2 YYEEEE. The ends were cut back, 4 bases at V and 1 base at J, with 15 bases in the middle. The CDR3 totals 16 residues. The DNA for the CDR3 is TGTGCCAGCAGCCCTCCCCGACGGTTTTCTGGAAACACCATATATTTT. Protein product: CASSPPRRFSGNTIYF.

The chain uses TRBV5-1 and TRBJ1-4; unclear D gene. The V and J ends lost 4 bases and 5 bases respectively, with 21 bases between them. This CDR3 has 17 amino acids. The germline V gene has CDR1 SGHRS and CDR2 YFSETQ. Here the CDR3 reads CASSPKRMGIGNEKLFF. The CDR3 nucleotides read TGCGCCAGCAGCCCCAAGCGGATGGGAATCGGAAATGAAAAACTGTTTTTT.

The chain couples TRBV10-1 to TRBJ2-1; 7 bases align to TRBD2. CDR1 and CDR2 from the germline V gene are WNHNN and SYGVQD (reference sequence). V was clipped by 4 bases and J by 12 bases; unmatched bases: 12. CDR3 length: 14 residues. DNA of the CDR3: TGCGCCAGCAGTGGCCCCGAGGTAGCGGGCGGGCAGTTCTTC. This translates into CASSGPEVAGGQFF.

The CDR3 sequence: CASSYPGTFSGNTIYF. In DNA form, the CDR3 reads TGTGCCAGCAGCTACCCCGGGACGTTCTCTGGAAACACCATATATTTT. This chain uses TRBV7-2 with TRBJ1-3; a weak D match, TRBD1 (5 bases). The CDR3 has 16 amino acids. Germline values: CDR1 SGHTA, CDR2 FQGNSA. V was shortened by 4 bases and J by 0 bases, with 13 bases between the two germline ends.

CDR3 DNA: TGTGCCACCCTTGGGGGTAGCTCTGGGGCCAACGTCCTGACTTTC. Its translation is CATLGGSSGANVLTF. The gene calls are TRBV2 and TRBJ2-6; D possibly uses TRBD1 or TRBD2 (5 bases each). The V gene lost 10 bases and the J gene lost 0 bases, with 13 bases spanning the gap. In germline, CDR1 is SNHLY, CDR2 FYNNEI. This CDR3 is 15 amino acids long.

The chain couples TRBV3-1 (or the pseudogene TRBV3-2) to TRBJ1-3; D is perhaps TRBD1 (6 bases). Germline loops: CDR1 LGHDT, CDR2 YNNKEL (reference sequence). V was clipped by 0 bases and J by 4 bases, with 10 bases between them. There are 15 residues in the CDR3. The CDR3 coding sequence is TGTGCCAGCAGCCAAGATTTTACAGGGGGAAACACCATATATTTT. This translates into CASSQDFTGGNTIYF.